This T cell receptor beta chain originates from a study of T-cell reconstitution after alpha-beta-depleted transplantation in children. Study-level points and caveats: When one year had passed after transplant, most T-cell counts and diversity came from newly produced T cells. Two months or so post-transplant, alpha-beta T cells reportedly derived from several hundred expanded graft clones. Recipient T cells and thymic progenitors that survived gave rise to the high TCRbeta diversity observed at day 60 in some patients.

The CDR3 length is 14 residues. Trimming took 6 bases from V and 3 from J, leaving 11 bases between them. Germline V CDR1 and CDR2: MNHNS, SASEGT. TCRbeta library preparation incorporated unique molecular identifiers. One entry per CDR3 protein results from TCRdb running MiXCR on the PCR reads. The sample lists hundreds of thousands of distinct CDR3 sequences, over 10% occurring once. In regard to this clonotype: What it recognizes is unknown.

The chain couples TRBV6-1 to TRBJ2-2; D is ambiguous. Sequencing used PBMCs, mostly from graft donor cells, obtained 360 days after TCRalphabeta/CD19-depleted stem cell transplant. The receptor's source is a male patient younger than 18 who had a stem cell transplant for acute myeloid leukemia, so the T cells may come from the graft donor. CDR3 sequence: CASRIDGYTGELFF. DNA for the CDR3: TGTGCCAGCAGAATAGACGGATACACCGGGGAGCTGTTTTTT.